Each of the 12 T cell receptor beta chains below was sequenced from the same sample in a study of cytomegalovirus exposure and HLA in healthy donors. 60 Vbeta and 13 Jbeta primers were used in PCR. Profiling relied on immunoSEQ multiplex PCR, and the TCRdb table lists in-frame clones only, not all of them. Of around 150,000 clones in the sample, approximately 72% were seen once. The sequenced sample was PBMCs. The origin of the receptors is a man between 50 and 59 years old in good health and CMV-seronegative.

The chain joins TRBV5-4 to TRBJ2-2; 8 nucleotides agree with TRBD2. The length of the CDR3 is 18 residues. V lost 0 bases and J lost 0; bases outside the gene matches: 7. The germline CDR1 and CDR2 sequences are SGHNT and YYREEE (reference sequence). CDR3 sequence (DNA): TGTGCCAGCAGCTTGGCCGGGAAGCGGGGGCCGAACACCGGGGAGCTGTTTTTT. Translated, it gives CASSLAGKRGPNTGELFF.

This clone was recorded once. The chain has TRBV7-9 and TRBJ1-2; D remains ambiguous. This CDR3 is built from 13 residues. Germline V gives CDR1 SEHNR, CDR2 FQNEAQ (reference sequence). Trimming took off 4 bases at V and 0 bases at J, with 6 bases between the two ends. The CDR3 region has the DNA TGTGCCAGCAGCTGGCTTTCTAACTATGGCTACACCTTC. The encoded protein is CASSWLSNYGYTF.

J is TRBJ2-7 and V is TRBV10-3; a possible D gene is TRBD2 (5 bases). The CDR3 consists of 11 residues. Trimming took off 10 bases at V and 5 bases at J, with 12 bases between the two ends. Per germline, CDR1 ENHRY and CDR2 SYGVKD. CDR3 region: CATSSEDEQYF. The CDR3 region has the DNA TGTGCCACCTCTTCGGAGGACGAGCAGTACTTC.

This rearrangement joins TRBV7-9 to TRBJ1-1; TRBD1 matches 7 bases. The germline V gene encodes CDR1 SEHNR and CDR2 FQNEAQ (reference sequence). V was pared by 4 bases and J by 1 base, with 9 bases of the junction left unmatched. The CDR3 loop spans 16 amino acids. The CDR3 is CASSSFGTAENTEAFF. The CDR3 DNA reads as TGTGCCAGCAGCTCATTCGGGACAGCTGAGAACACTGAAGCTTTCTTT. Complete variable domain (other parts from reference TRBV7-9 and TRBJ1-1): DTGVSQNPRHKITKRGQNVTFRCDPISEHNRLYWYRQTLGQGPEFLTYFQNEAQLEKSRLLSDRFSAERPKGSFSTLEIQRTEQGDSAMYLCASSSFGTAENTEAFFGQGTRLTVV.

This clone appeared a few times. The chain combines TRBV4-3 with TRBJ2-3; D not certain. Per the germline V gene, CDR1 is LGHNA and CDR2 is YSLEER. Trimming pared 3 bases from V and 1 base from J, leaving 8 bases between. The CDR3 is 14 amino acids. The CDR3 protein is CASSQRTGTDTQYF. The CDR3 DNA reads TGCGCCAGCAGCCAGCGTACAGGCACAGATACGCAGTATTTT.

This clone came up once. This sequence joins TRBV10-3 and TRBJ1-6; no clear D. Deletions cut 0 bases from V and 9 bases from J, with 9 bases between. This CDR3 contains 14 residues. Germline V gene sequence: CDR1 ENHRY, CDR2 SYGVKD. CDR3 residues: CAISESTVVSPLHF. The CDR3 DNA reads TGTGCCATCAGTGAGTCAACAGTAGTTTCACCCCTCCACTTT.

This clone turned up a few times. The V call is TRBV18, the J call TRBJ1-6, with unresolved D. The CDR3 spans 17 residues. Germline CDR1 reads KGHSH; CDR2 reads LQKENI. Trimming shortened V by 3 bases and J by 0 bases, and 12 bases separated the two germline ends. The CDR3 DNA reads as TGTGCCAGCTCACCGGGAGTGCTTAGCTCCTATAATTCACCCCTCCACTTT. Protein sequence: CASSPGVLSSYNSPLHF.

V is TRBV6-5 and J is TRBJ1-2; 12 bases align to TRBD1. There are 16 residues in the CDR3. The trim removed 0 bases at V and 9 bases at J, leaving 8 bases unmatched. Germline V gene sequence: CDR1 MNHEY, CDR2 SVGAGI. This CDR3 is CASSYSNGDRGRSYTF. CDR3 nucleotide sequence: TGTGCCAGCAGTTACTCGAACGGGGACAGGGGGCGCAGCTACACCTTC.

The rearrangement joins TRBV5-6 to TRBJ1-4; D is possibly TRBD1 (6 bases). CDR1 is SGHDT, CDR2 YYEEEE, per germline. The CDR3 sequence is 14 residues long. Trimming took off 4 bases at V and 8 bases at J, with 15 bases between the two ends. CDR3 loop: CASSPQFTGEKLFF. The CDR3 region has the DNA TGTGCCAGCAGCCCACAATTTACAGGGGAAAAACTGTTTTTT. The full variable domain, in which reference TRBV5-6 and TRBJ1-4 provide the parts outside the CDR3, is DAGVTQSPTHLIKTRGQQVTLRCSPKSGHDTVSWYQQALGQGPQFIFQYYEEEERQRGNFPDRFSGHQFPNYSSELNVNALLLGDSALYLCASSPQFTGEKLFFGSGTQLSVL.

This clone has just a few counts. CDR3 protein: CASSPPGQVNREQFF. CDR3 DNA: TGCGCCAGCAGCCCACCGGGACAGGTAAACCGCGAGCAGTTCTTC. V and J are TRBV5-1 and TRBJ2-1; 8 positions match TRBD1. The V and J ends lost 4 bases and 10 bases, in that order; junction bases with no gene match: 13. CDR1 and CDR2 from the germline V gene are SGHRS and YFSETQ. The length of the CDR3 is 15 residues.

This clone has more than one count but fewer than ten. In nucleotides, the CDR3 is TGTGCCAGCAGCAAAACTAGCGGGGGGGCGGCAGATACGCAGTATTTT. Translating gives CASSKTSGGAADTQYF. The chain employs TRBV6-4 and TRBJ2-3; 13 nucleotides agree with TRBD2. Germline CDR1 MRHNA, CDR2 SNTAGT. Trimming took 6 bases from V and 4 from J; bases not matched to a gene: 7. CDR3 length: 16 amino acids.

This clone was counted between two and nine times. V is TRBV9 and J is TRBJ2-7, with 7 nucleotides matching TRBD1. The CDR3 is 16 residues long. Germline CDR1 and CDR2: SGDLS and YYNGEE. After removal of 0 bases from V and 2 bases from J, the junction contained 8 bases not matched to a gene. This CDR3 is CASSVVGQGVAYEQYF. CDR3 coding DNA: TGTGCCAGCAGCGTAGTAGGGCAGGGGGTCGCCTACGAGCAGTACTTC.